Listed here is a single TCR beta chain. Its target is unknown. Assay: immunoSEQ multiplex PCR; the TCRdb copy retains only in-frame clones and omits some. The sample records about 130,000 clones, 88% being singletons. As to time point: blood 2 weeks post-SBRT. Specified treatment: 15 Gy SBRT to primary tumor, nephrectomy 4 weeks later. Serial blood draws occurred at baseline and 2 and 4 weeks post-SBRT. The source of the sample is a study of radiation and T cells in renal cell carcinoma. Study conclusions and caveats: Baseline intratumoral clonotype presence is unknown without pretreatment biopsies.

The germline V gene encodes CDR1 GTSNPN and CDR2 SVGIG (reference sequence). The CDR3 covers 14 residues. Losses at the gene ends were 4 bases for V and 7 bases for J; bases not matched to a gene: 9. This chain joins TRBV30 and TRBJ1-2; TRBD1 matches 10 bases. This receptor was obtained from an older woman with renal cell carcinoma. Sample: blood, taken from a patient whose treatment included radiotherapy and nephrectomy. In DNA form, the CDR3 reads TGTGCCTGGAATATTGACAGGGGGCTCGGTGGCTACACCTTC. Translated: CAWNIDRGLGGYTF.